The entry below describes one T cell receptor (beta chain). Its antigen remains unidentified. When the RNA was reverse transcribed, random hexamers were used with an input of 0.5 to 1 ug. TCR beta CDR3 was amplified by immunoSEQ multiplex PCR. This amplification extended across 54 Vbeta and 13 Jbeta segments. TCRdb passed the immunoSEQ multiplex PCR reads through MiXCR, listing each CDR3 protein once. The sample has about 190,000 distinct CDR3 sequences, approximately 95% seen once. J gave up 8 bases and V 1 base, and 8 bases lay outside the gene matches. The CDR3 is 14 residues long. The germline V gene encodes CDR1 SGHRS and CDR2 YFSETQ. Patients with Susac syndrome showed fulfilment of recently defined diagnostic criteria for definite or probable disease. The data were obtained in a study of CD8 T cells in Susac syndrome. Study observations and caveats: The study conceded that relatively few individuals underwent its TCR sequencing and HLA analysis. Among people with Susac, CD8+ clonal expansion was greatest in TEMRA cells and active patients.

The clonotype originates from a human donor with Susac syndrome. The sequenced sample was CD8+ T cells from PBMCs. The genes are TRBV5-1 and TRBJ1-2; TRBD1 agrees at 7 bases. The CDR3 is CASSLTGDELGYTF. The CDR3 coding sequence is TGCGCCAGCAGCTTGACAGGGGATGAATTAGGCTACACCTTC.